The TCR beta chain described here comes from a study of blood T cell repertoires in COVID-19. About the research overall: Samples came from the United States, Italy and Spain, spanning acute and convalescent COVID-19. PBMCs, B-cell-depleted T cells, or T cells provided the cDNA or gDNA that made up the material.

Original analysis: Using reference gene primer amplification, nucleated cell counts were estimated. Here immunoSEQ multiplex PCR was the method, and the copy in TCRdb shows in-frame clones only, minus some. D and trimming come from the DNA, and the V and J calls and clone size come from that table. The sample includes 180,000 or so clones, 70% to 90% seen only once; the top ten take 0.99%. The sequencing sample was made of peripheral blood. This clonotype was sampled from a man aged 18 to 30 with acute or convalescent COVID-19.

CDR3 in amino acids: CASSEVPGLNQPQHF. In nucleotides, the CDR3 is TGTGCCAGCAGTGAAGTCCCAGGACTCAATCAGCCCCAGCATTTT. The chain uses TRBV6-4 and TRBJ1-5; no definite D call. Trimming removed 3 bases from V and 3 bases from J, with 12 bases in between. There are 15 residues in the CDR3. The V gene's germline CDR1 is MRHNA and CDR2 SNTAGT.